This entry is about one T cell receptor beta chain. Losses at the gene ends were 4 bases for V and 3 bases for J; bases not matched to a gene: 10. From germline, CDR1 is SGDLS and CDR2 YYNGEE. The CDR3 length is 16 residues. The sample originates from a study of T cell responses to AZD1222 COVID-19 vaccine. The repertoire was sequenced with immunoSEQ multiplex PCR; TCRdb's copy has only in-frame clones and lacks some. The sample holds under 150,000 clones, roughly 93% seen once. This sequence originates from an adult who received the AZD1222 COVID-19 vaccine. Material: peripheral blood, obtained 28 days after the second AZD1222 dose. The chain has TRBV9 and TRBJ1-5, with TRBD1 matching 7 bases. CDR3 region: CASSPTGTVINQPQHF. In DNA, the CDR3 is TGTGCCAGCAGCCCAACCGGGACAGTAATCAATCAGCCCCAGCATTTT. Full variable domain (missing parts from reference TRBV9 and TRBJ1-5): DSGVTQTPKHLITATGQRVTLRCSPRSGDLSVYWYQQSLDQGLQFLIQYYNGEERAKGNILERFSAQQFPDLHSELNLSSLELGDSALYFCASSPTGTVINQPQHFGDGTRLSIL.